The 7 T cell receptor beta chains presented below share a single source sample, sequenced in a study of control samples from healthy donors and cancer patients. Measured with immunoSEQ multiplex PCR; TCRdb has only the in-frame clones, and not every one. The sample includes fewer than 150,000 clones, 80% to 95% seen only once; the top ten take about 2.6%. Material: blood. The receptors shown here come from a man younger than 30 in good health.

V and J are TRBV18 and TRBJ2-7; a weak D match, TRBD2 (6 bases). The CDR3 totals 14 residues. Germline assignment: CDR1 KGHSH and CDR2 LQKENI. The V gene lost 1 base and the J gene lost 1 base, with 8 bases spanning the gap. CDR3 in DNA: TGTGCCAGCTCACCACGGGGGGAATCCTACGAGCAGTACGTC. Encoded protein: CASSPRGESYEQYV.

This chain joins TRBV12-5 and TRBJ1-5; 10 bases are shared with TRBD1. Germline V gene sequence: CDR1 LGHNT, CDR2 FRNRAP. The ends lost 6 bases at V and 1 base at J; junction bases unmatched: 3. This CDR3 is 15 amino acids long. CDR3 loop: CASGGTGASNQPQHF. CDR3 DNA: TGTGCTAGTGGAGGGACAGGGGCGAGCAATCAGCCCCAGCATTTT.

J is TRBJ2-3 and V is TRBV3-1 (or the pseudogene TRBV3-2); TRBD2 agrees at 7 bases. Germline CDR1 is LGHDT and CDR2 is YNNKEL (reference sequence). The V segment lost 4 bases and the J segment 6 bases; nucleotides outside the gene matches: 10. This CDR3 is 15 amino acids long. The CDR3 region is CASSPGEGNRDTQYF. In DNA form, the CDR3 reads TGTGCCAGCAGCCCGGGGGAGGGGAATCGGGATACGCAGTATTTT.

In its sample, this clone was seen once. The genes are TRBV14 and TRBJ1-3; possibly TRBD1 for D (5 bases). Per germline, CDR1 SGHDN and CDR2 FVKESK. V lost 3 bases, J lost 6 bases, and 18 bases lay in between. The CDR3 length is 16 residues. Written as DNA, the CDR3 is TGTGCCAGCAGCCACCACCCCATCGGCAGGGAAAACACCATATATTTT. This encodes CASSHHPIGRENTIYF. Based on the CDR3 plus reference TRBV14 and TRBJ1-3, the full variable domain is EAGVTQFPSHSVIEKGQTVTLRCDPISGHDNLYWYRRVMGKEIKFLLHFVKESKQDESGMPNNRFLAERTGGTYSTLKVQPAELEDSGVYFCASSHHPIGRENTIYFGEGSWLTVV.

The CDR3 loop reads CASSLGFQDMNTEAFF. DNA of the CDR3: TGTGCCAGCAGTTTAGGTTTTCAGGACATGAACACTGAAGCTTTCTTT. The chain carries TRBV28 and TRBJ1-1; weak D call: TRBD1 (5 bases). CDR1 is MDHEN, CDR2 SYDVKM, per germline. The CDR3 has 16 residues. Deletions cut 2 bases from V and 0 bases from J, with 13 bases between.

This clone occurred once. The rearrangement links TRBV12-3 or TRBV12-4 to TRBJ2-3, with 7 positions matching TRBD2. The CDR3 consists of 13 residues. The V segment lost 5 bases and the J segment 6 bases; nucleotides outside the gene matches: 5. Written as DNA, the CDR3 is TGTGCCAGCAGTCCCCCGCGGGGGGATACGCAGTATTTT. Translation gives CASSPPRGDTQYF.

This sequence joins TRBV7-9 and TRBJ1-2; tentative D call: TRBD1 (5 bases). Germline-derived CDR1 and CDR2 are SEHNR and FQNEAQ (reference sequence). The length of the CDR3 is 12 residues. V shed 5 bases and J shed 2 bases, with 6 bases lying between them. The CDR3 loop is CASSPGNYGYTF. In DNA form, the CDR3 reads TGTGCCAGCAGCCCAGGGAACTATGGCTACACCTTC.